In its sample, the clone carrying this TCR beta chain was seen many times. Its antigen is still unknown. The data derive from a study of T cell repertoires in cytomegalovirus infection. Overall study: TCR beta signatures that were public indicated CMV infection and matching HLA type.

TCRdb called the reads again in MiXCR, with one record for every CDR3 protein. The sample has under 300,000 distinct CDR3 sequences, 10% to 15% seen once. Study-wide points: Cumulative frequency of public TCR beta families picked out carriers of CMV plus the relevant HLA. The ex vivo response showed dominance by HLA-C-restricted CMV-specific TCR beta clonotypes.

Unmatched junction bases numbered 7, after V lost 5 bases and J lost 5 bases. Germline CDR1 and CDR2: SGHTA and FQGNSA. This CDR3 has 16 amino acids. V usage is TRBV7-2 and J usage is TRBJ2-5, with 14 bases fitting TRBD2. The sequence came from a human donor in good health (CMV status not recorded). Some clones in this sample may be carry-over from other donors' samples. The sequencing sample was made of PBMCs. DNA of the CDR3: TGTGCCAGCAGCCTCCGACTAGCGGGAGGGGGGGAGACCCAGTACTTC. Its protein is CASSLRLAGGGETQYF. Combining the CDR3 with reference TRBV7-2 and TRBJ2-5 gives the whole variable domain GAGVSQSPSNKVTEKGKDVELRCDPISGHTALYWYRQSLGQGLEFLIYFQGNSAPDKSGLPSDRFSAERTGGSVSTLTIQRTQQEDSAVYLCASSLRLAGGGETQYFGPGTRLLVL.